These 24 T cell receptor beta chains share one sample of origin, sequenced in a study of T cell responses to AZD1222 COVID-19 vaccine. Profiled with immunoSEQ multiplex PCR; TCRdb holds only in-frame clones, not every one. The data hold about 110,000 clones, with around 90% observed a single time. Here the sequenced sample was peripheral blood, taken 28 days after the second AZD1222 dose. All receptors derive from an adult who received the AZD1222 COVID-19 vaccine.

The rearrangement links TRBV21-1 to TRBJ1-2; the D call TRBD1 from the table was never checked on the DNA. TRBV21-1 is annotated as a pseudogene. The CDR3 totals 14 residues. CDR3 nucleotide sequence: TGTGCCAGCAATCGGACAGGGGCTAACTATGGCTACACCTTC. This encodes CASNRTGANYGYTF.

This chain uses TRBV15 with TRBJ2-1; 7 nucleotides match TRBD2. The V gene end was trimmed by 0 bases and the J gene end by 0 bases; junction bases not matched to a gene: 2. Germline V lookup: CDR1 LNHNV, CDR2 YYDKDF (reference sequence). The CDR3 runs to 16 residues. This CDR3 is CATSREASGSYNEQFF. In DNA form, the CDR3 reads TGTGCCACCAGCAGAGAGGCTAGCGGCTCCTACAATGAGCAGTTCTTC.

This clone has just one count. This chain connects TRBV6-2 or TRBV6-3 to TRBJ2-5; TRBD1 matches 8 bases. The V gene's germline CDR1 is MNHEY and CDR2 SVGEGT. The CDR3 is made up of 13 amino acids. The junction had 2 bases not matched to a gene; V was cut back by 2 bases and J by 6 bases. In DNA form, the CDR3 reads TGTGCCAGCAGTTACGACAGGGGTCAGACCCAGTACTTC. Translation gives CASSYDRGQTQYF.

This clone was counted a few times. The rearrangement links TRBV5-1 to TRBJ1-2; the match to TRBD1 covers 7 bases. This CDR3 has 16 amino acids. V lost 0 bases to trimming and J lost 8 bases; unmatched junction nucleotides: 13. Per the germline V gene, CDR1 is SGHRS and CDR2 is YFSETQ. The CDR3 bases are TGCGCCAGCAGCTTGGTGGTCAGGGGGGAAGGTGGAGGCTACACCTTC. It is translated as CASSLVVRGEGGGYTF. The entire variable domain, with the rest obtained from reference TRBV5-1 and TRBJ1-2, is as follows: KAGVTQTPRYLIKTRGQQVTLSCSPISGHRSVSWYQQTPGQGLQFLFEYFSETQRNKGNFPGRFSGRQFSNSRSEMNVSTLELGDSALYLCASSLVVRGEGGGYTFGSGTRLTVV.

Remarks on this clone: The conserved final phenylalanine or tryptophan is absent from the CDR3, which likely points to a read error. It is unclear where the CDR3 begins or ends on the DNA, so no DNA is shown, and the CDR3 is as TCRdb lists it. The chain carries TRBV27 and TRBJ1-2; the table assigns TRBD1, which was not confirmed against the DNA. Germline lookup yields CDR1 MNHEY and CDR2 SMNVEV (reference sequence). The CDR3 comprises 13 residues, both ends counted. CDR3 sequence reads: CASSSWDRGVLEV.

This chain joins TRBV18 and TRBJ2-1; D is unclear. Germline V gene sequence: CDR1 KGHSH, CDR2 LQKENI. This CDR3 is 16 amino acids long. V lost 3 bases and J 9 bases, leaving 21 bases between the germline ends. The CDR3 region is CASSPNKGSFTGEQFF. The CDR3 region has the DNA TGTGCCAGCTCACCGAACAAGGGCTCCTTCACCGGTGAGCAGTTCTTC.

The chain carries TRBV11-2 and TRBJ2-7; no firm D call. CDR3 length equals 13 residues. Germline assignment: CDR1 SGHAT and CDR2 FQNNGV. V dropped 0 bases and J dropped 4 bases, with 7 bases sitting between them. The CDR3 DNA sequence: TGTGCCAGCAGCTTAGATCAACTTTACGAGCAGTACTTC. Encoded protein: CASSLDQLYEQYF. The full variable domain, its missing parts supplied by reference TRBV11-2 and TRBJ2-7, is EAGVAQSPRYKIIEKRQSVAFWCNPISGHATLYWYQQILGQGPKLLIQFQNNGVVDDSQLPKDRFSAERLKGVDSTLKIQPAKLEDSAVYLCASSLDQLYEQYFGPGTRLTVT.

The chain links TRBV24-1 to TRBJ2-3; tentatively, D is TRBD2 (6 bases). Trimming cost V 4 bases and J 1 base, with 14 bases left between them. Germline loops: CDR1 KGHDR, CDR2 SFDVKD. The CDR3 is made up of 16 amino acids. DNA for the CDR3: TGTGCCACCAGTGAAGCGGGCCTTGGGGGCACAGATACGCAGTATTTT. This gives the protein CATSEAGLGGTDTQYF.

The chain links TRBV19 to TRBJ2-1; D is undetermined. Germline lookup yields CDR1 LNHDA and CDR2 SQIVND (reference sequence). V gave up 6 bases and J gave up 5 bases, with 17 bases separating them. The CDR3 totals 15 residues. The chain's CDR3 is CASSWDGFRNNEQFF. CDR3 in DNA: TGTGCCAGTAGCTGGGATGGGTTCCGGAACAATGAGCAGTTCTTC. Complete variable domain (other parts from reference TRBV19 and TRBJ2-1): DGGITQSPKYLFRKEGQNVTLSCEQNLNHDAMYWYRQDPGQGLRLIYYSQIVNDFQKGDIAEGYSVSREKKESFPLTVTSAQKNPTAFYLCASSWDGFRNNEQFFGPGTRLTVL.

The V call is TRBV7-2, the J call TRBJ2-3, with a tentative D call TRBD2 (5 bases). V was pared by 5 bases and J by 1 base, with 13 bases between. CDR1 and CDR2 (germline): SGHTA, FQGNSA. CDR3 length equals 15 residues. CDR3 sequence (DNA): TGTGCCAGCAGCCCCCGAGCGAGGGGCACAGATACGCAGTATTTT. Its protein is CASSPRARGTDTQYF.

The V and J genes are TRBV9 and TRBJ2-1; 7 nucleotides align to TRBD2. The J segment lost 4 bases and the V segment lost 0 bases, leaving 7 bases of the junction unmatched. The CDR3 contains 16 residues. CDR1 and CDR2 from the germline V gene are SGDLS and YYNGEE. The CDR3 here is CASSVAGLAAYNEQFF. The CDR3, as DNA: TGTGCCAGCAGCGTAGCTGGGCTAGCGGCTTACAATGAGCAGTTCTTC.

The CDR3 DNA reads as TGTGCCAGCAGTTTTGGTGCGAACACTGAAGCTTTCTTT. Translating gives CASSFGANTEAFF. The chain is built from TRBV6-5 and TRBJ1-1; no definite D call. The germline V and J ends were trimmed by 4 bases and 1 base, with 7 bases remaining between them. This CDR3 region has 13 residues. Germline-derived CDR1 and CDR2 are MNHEY and SVGAGI.

With respect to this clone: Additional DNA sequences in this sample encode the identical CDR3. The chain joins TRBV28 to TRBJ2-5; a weak D match, TRBD1 (5 bases). The germline V and J ends were trimmed by 6 bases and 2 bases, with 13 bases remaining between them. The CDR3 has 14 amino acids. Germline V gene sequence: CDR1 MDHEN, CDR2 SYDVKM. The CDR3 sequence is CASSSPDRQETQYF. The CDR3 DNA follows: TGTGCCAGCAGCTCCCCTGACAGACAAGAGACCCAGTACTTC.

The gene calls are TRBV11-2 and TRBJ2-3; 8 bases map to TRBD2. Germline assignment: CDR1 SGHAT and CDR2 FQNNGV. V shed 0 bases, J shed 3 bases, and the junction held 5 bases outside the gene matches. This CDR3 is 16 amino acids long. The CDR3 bases are TGTGCCAGCAGCTTAGATAAAGCGGGAGTGACAGATACGCAGTATTTT. Translation gives CASSLDKAGVTDTQYF.

The chain recombines TRBV7-9 with TRBJ1-1, with D possibly TRBD1 on 6 matching bases. V was pared by 2 bases and J by 1 base, with 11 bases between. CDR1 is SEHNR, CDR2 FQNEAQ, per germline (reference sequence). The CDR3 runs 15 residues. CDR3: CASSLRTGKNTEAFF. The CDR3 DNA reads TGTGCCAGCAGCTTACGCACAGGGAAGAACACTGAAGCTTTCTTT. The variable domain in full, completed from reference TRBV7-9 and TRBJ1-1, reads DTGVSQNPRHKITKRGQNVTFRCDPISEHNRLYWYRQTLGQGPEFLTYFQNEAQLEKSRLLSDRFSAERPKGSFSTLEIQRTEQGDSAMYLCASSLRTGKNTEAFFGQGTRLTVV.

V is TRBV27 and J is TRBJ2-7; no reliable D call. The V end was cut by 2 bases, the J end by 2 bases, with 10 bases between. This CDR3 has 14 amino acids. The germline V gene encodes CDR1 MNHEY and CDR2 SMNVEV (reference sequence). CDR3 region: CASSLGRVAYEQYF. CDR3 in DNA: TGTGCCAGCAGTTTAGGACGGGTAGCCTACGAGCAGTACTTC.

V is TRBV6-6 and J is TRBJ1-4; no clear D gene. The CDR3 has 12 amino acids. CDR1 is MNHNY, CDR2 SVGAGI, per germline (reference sequence). Deletions cut 0 bases from V and 16 bases from J, with 12 bases between. CDR3 DNA sequence: TGTGCCAGCAGTTACTCTGCTGGATCTTGGTTTTTT. Translating it yields CASSYSAGSWFF.

The chain carries TRBV19 and TRBJ2-6; 7 nucleotides line up with TRBD2. From germline, CDR1 is LNHDA and CDR2 SQIVND (reference sequence). CDR3 length: 15 residues. The V gene end was trimmed by 5 bases and the J gene end by 1 base; junction bases not matched to a gene: 2. The CDR3 reads CASSPGGSGANVLTF. The CDR3 nucleotides are TGTGCCAGTAGTCCCGGGGGGTCTGGGGCCAACGTCCTGACTTTC.

This clone was recorded only once. This chain links TRBV6-1 with TRBJ1-2; the D gene is possibly TRBD1 (5 bases). The CDR3 length is 15 residues. The V end lost 0 bases, the J end lost 6 bases, and 14 bases lay between the germline ends. CDR1 is MNHNS and CDR2 is SASEGT in the germline V gene. The CDR3 DNA follows: TGTGCCAGCAGTGAAGCGGGCGGCGGGGCCCATGGCTACACCTTC. It translates to CASSEAGGGAHGYTF.

This chain uses TRBV4-1 with TRBJ1-6; D call uncertain. Per germline, CDR1 MGHRA and CDR2 YSYEKL. V gave up 1 base and J gave up 5 bases, with 12 bases separating them. The CDR3 extends over 16 amino acids. The CDR3 sequence is CASSQGTDGNNSPLHF. The CDR3 DNA reads as TGCGCCAGCAGCCAAGGTACGGACGGAAATAATTCACCCCTCCACTTT.

This rearrangement joins TRBV30 to TRBJ1-5; D not certain. The V gene lost 3 bases and the J gene lost 5 bases, with 8 bases spanning the gap. The CDR3 has 12 residues. Germline-derived CDR1 and CDR2 are GTSNPN and SVGIG (reference sequence). CDR3 in DNA: TGTGCCTGGAGCCGACCGGATCAGCCCCAGCATTTT. This encodes CAWSRPDQPQHF.

CDR3 region: CASSPREYNEQFF. The CDR3 nucleotides are TGTGCCAGCAGCCCCAGGGAATACAATGAGCAGTTCTTC. The chain uses TRBV5-6 and TRBJ2-1; D is perhaps TRBD1 (5 bases). Trimming cost V 4 bases and J 4 bases, with 9 bases left between them. Germline CDR1 SGHDT, CDR2 YYEEEE. The CDR3 consists of 13 residues. The full variable domain, completed using reference TRBV5-6 and TRBJ2-1, is DAGVTQSPTHLIKTRGQQVTLRCSPKSGHDTVSWYQQALGQGPQFIFQYYEEEERQRGNFPDRFSGHQFPNYSSELNVNALLLGDSALYLCASSPREYNEQFFGPGTRLTVL.

The chain employs TRBV5-1 and TRBJ2-1, with a weak D call TRBD2 (5 bases). Germline loops: CDR1 SGHRS, CDR2 YFSETQ. Trimming shortened V by 3 bases and J by 1 base, and 14 bases separated the two germline ends. This CDR3 comprises 16 residues. The CDR3 here is CASSSSGVVSYNEQFF. The CDR3, as DNA: TGCGCCAGCAGCTCATCCGGGGTGGTGTCCTACAATGAGCAGTTCTTC.

The chain combines TRBV5-1 with TRBJ2-1, with 9 nucleotides matching TRBD2. Per the germline V gene, CDR1 is SGHRS and CDR2 is YFSETQ. The CDR3 covers 15 residues. After removal of 7 bases from V and 5 bases from J, the junction contained 10 bases not matched to a gene. CDR3 nucleotides: TGCGCCAGCGGGTCAGCGGGACTAGCCCACAATGAGCAGTTCTTC. Translating it yields CASGSAGLAHNEQFF. The full variable domain, with the rest looked up from reference TRBV5-1 and TRBJ2-1, is KAGVTQTPRYLIKTRGQQVTLSCSPISGHRSVSWYQQTPGQGLQFLFEYFSETQRNKGNFPGRFSGRQFSNSRSEMNVSTLELGDSALYLCASGSAGLAHNEQFFGPGTRLTVL.